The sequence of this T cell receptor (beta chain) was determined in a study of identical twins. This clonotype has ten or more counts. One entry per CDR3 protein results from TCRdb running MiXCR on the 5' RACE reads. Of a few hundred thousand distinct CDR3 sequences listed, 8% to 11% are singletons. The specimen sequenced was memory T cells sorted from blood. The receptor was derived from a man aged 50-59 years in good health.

The DNA of the CDR3 is TGCAGTGCTAGAGGCCCGGGGAGGAACACTGAAGCTTTCTTT. Its translation: CSARGPGRNTEAFF. The chain combines TRBV20-1 with TRBJ1-1; D call uncertain. CDR1 DFQATT and CDR2 SNEGSKA come from the germline V gene (reference sequence). The germline V and J ends were trimmed by 1 base and 1 base, with 10 bases remaining between them. The CDR3 length is 14 residues.